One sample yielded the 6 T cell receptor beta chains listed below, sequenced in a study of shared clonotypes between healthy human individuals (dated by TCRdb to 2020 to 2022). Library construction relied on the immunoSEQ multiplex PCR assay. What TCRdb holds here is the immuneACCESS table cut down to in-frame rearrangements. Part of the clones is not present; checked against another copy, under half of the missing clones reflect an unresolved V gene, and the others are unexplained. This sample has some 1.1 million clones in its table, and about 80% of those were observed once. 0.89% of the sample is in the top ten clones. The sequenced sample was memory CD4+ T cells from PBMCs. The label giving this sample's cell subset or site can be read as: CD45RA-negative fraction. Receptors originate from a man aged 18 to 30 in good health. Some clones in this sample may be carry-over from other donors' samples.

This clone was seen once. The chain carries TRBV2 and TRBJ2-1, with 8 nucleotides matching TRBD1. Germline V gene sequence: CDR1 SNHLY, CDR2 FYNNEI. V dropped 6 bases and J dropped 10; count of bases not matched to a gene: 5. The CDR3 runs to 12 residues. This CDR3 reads CASSPTGDEQFF. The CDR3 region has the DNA TGTGCCAGCAGCCCGACAGGGGACGAGCAGTTCTTC.

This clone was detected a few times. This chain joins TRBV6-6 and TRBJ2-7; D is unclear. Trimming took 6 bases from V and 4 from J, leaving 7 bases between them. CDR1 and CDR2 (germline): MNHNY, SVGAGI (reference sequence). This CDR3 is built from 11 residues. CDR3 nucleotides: TGTGCCAGCAGAGCCCAATACGAGCAGTACTTC. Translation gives CASRAQYEQYF.

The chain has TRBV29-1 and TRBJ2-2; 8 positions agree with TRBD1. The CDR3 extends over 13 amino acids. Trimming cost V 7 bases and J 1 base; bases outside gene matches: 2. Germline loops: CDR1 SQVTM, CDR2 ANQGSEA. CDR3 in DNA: TGCAGCGGCGACAGGGGGAACACCGGGGAGCTGTTTTTT. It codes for CSGDRGNTGELFF.

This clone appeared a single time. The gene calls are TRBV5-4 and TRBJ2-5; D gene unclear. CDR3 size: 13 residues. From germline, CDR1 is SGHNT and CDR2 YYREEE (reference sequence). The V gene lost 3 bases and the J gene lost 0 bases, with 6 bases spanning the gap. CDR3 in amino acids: CASSYWYQETQYF. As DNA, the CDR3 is TGTGCCAGCAGCTACTGGTACCAAGAGACCCAGTACTTC.

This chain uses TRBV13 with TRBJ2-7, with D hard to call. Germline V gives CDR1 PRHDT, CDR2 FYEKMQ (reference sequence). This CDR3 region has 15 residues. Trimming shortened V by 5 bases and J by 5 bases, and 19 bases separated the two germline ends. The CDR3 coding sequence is TGTGCCAGCAGCGACCTCTCCCGACCTGAGGACGAGCAGTACTTC. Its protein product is CASSDLSRPEDEQYF.

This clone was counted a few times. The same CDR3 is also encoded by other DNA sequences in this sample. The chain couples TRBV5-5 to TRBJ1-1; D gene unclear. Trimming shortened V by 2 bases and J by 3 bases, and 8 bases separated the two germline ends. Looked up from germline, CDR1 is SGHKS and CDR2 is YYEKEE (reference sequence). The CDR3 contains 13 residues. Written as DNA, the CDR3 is TGTGCCAGCAGCTTTAGTGGGGACACTGAAGCTTTCTTT. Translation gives CASSFSGDTEAFF.